The 12 T cell receptor beta chains below all came from one sample that was sequenced in a study of regulatory and conventional T cells in RAG deficiency. Conventional CD4+ T cells were sorted from blood as CD25-low CD127-high cells. Sequenced by immunoSEQ multiplex PCR; TCRdb stores in-frame clones only, minus some. This sample has 30,000 to 40,000 clones, with about three quarters found just once. These same data were also listed under a study on regulatory T cells. As that report states: Amplification used 52 TRBV primers and 13 TRBJ primers.

The specimen sequenced was CD4+ effector T cells sorted from blood. These receptors all stem from a human donor in good health.

This clone was counted only a few times. The V and J genes are TRBV30 and TRBJ1-5, with a possible D match to TRBD1 (5 bases). Germline assignment: CDR1 GTSNPN and CDR2 SVGIG (reference sequence). Trimming left V 5 bases short and J 7 bases short, with 15 bases between. The CDR3 sequence is 13 residues long. The CDR3 loop reads CAWGSGSGQPQHF. The CDR3 nucleotides are TGTGCCTGGGGATCAGGGTCGGGGCAGCCCCAGCATTTT.

On this clone itself: One end of the junction varies from germline; a read error may be responsible. This rearrangement joins TRBV7-7 to TRBJ1-1; possibly TRBD1 for D (6 bases). Germline lookup yields CDR1 SSHAT and CDR2 FNYEAQ (reference sequence). The CDR3 has 13 amino acids. CDR3 nucleotides: TGTGCTAGCAGCGTGGACAGAGGCACTGAAGCTTTCTTT. Residues: CASSVDRGTEAFF.

The rearrangement uses TRBV27 and TRBJ2-7; 8 nucleotides agree with TRBD2. Trimming removed 2 bases from V and 2 bases from J; junction bases left unmatched: 8. The CDR3 length is 16 residues. Germline V CDR1 and CDR2: MNHEY, SMNVEV (reference sequence). CDR3 sequence (DNA): TGTGCCAGCAGTTTAAAACCGGGAGGGAGGACCTACGAGCAGTACTTC. Protein sequence: CASSLKPGGRTYEQYF.

The sample holds a few counts of this clone. The V and J genes are TRBV4-1 and TRBJ2-7, with no clear D. V lost 0 bases and J lost 6, with 12 bases in between. The CDR3 has 14 residues. Germline V gene sequence: CDR1 MGHRA, CDR2 YSYEKL. CDR3 residues: CASSQESLGSEQYF. CDR3 nucleotide sequence: TGCGCCAGCAGCCAAGAAAGCCTCGGGTCCGAGCAGTACTTC.

In nucleotides, the CDR3 is TGCGCCAGCAGCCCCCCCGCGGAGACCCAGTACTTC. Amino acids: CASSPPAETQYF. The genes are TRBV4-1 and TRBJ2-5; D gene ambiguous. The germline V and J ends were trimmed by 4 bases and 5 bases, with 8 bases remaining between them. Germline lookup yields CDR1 MGHRA and CDR2 YSYEKL. This CDR3 has 12 residues.

The rearrangement links TRBV5-6 to TRBJ2-7; no firm D call. This CDR3 comprises 13 residues. V was cut by 7 bases and J by 2 bases, with 13 bases left in between. Germline CDR1 and CDR2: SGHDT and YYEEEE. CDR3 bases: TGTGCCAGCTCTAACCCCAGAGCCTACGAGCAGTACTTC. This sequence encodes CASSNPRAYEQYF. The complete variable domain, with remaining parts taken from reference TRBV5-6 and TRBJ2-7, reads DAGVTQSPTHLIKTRGQQVTLRCSPKSGHDTVSWYQQALGQGPQFIFQYYEEEERQRGNFPDRFSGHQFPNYSSELNVNALLLGDSALYLCASSNPRAYEQYFGPGTRLTVT.

The J gene is TRBJ2-2, the V gene TRBV2; tentatively, D is TRBD1 or TRBD2 (5 bases each). In germline, CDR1 is SNHLY, CDR2 FYNNEI. V was shortened by 1 base and J by 6 bases, with 6 bases between the two germline ends. This CDR3 region has 13 residues. The CDR3 loop reads CASSEGGAGELFF. In nucleotides, the CDR3 is TGTGCCAGCAGTGAAGGAGGGGCCGGGGAGCTGTTTTTT. Full variable domain (missing parts from reference TRBV2 and TRBJ2-2): EPEVTQTPSHQVTQMGQEVILRCVPISNHLYFYWYRQILGQKVEFLVSFYNNEISEKSEIFDDQFSVERPDGSNFTLKIRSTKLEDSAMYFCASSEGGAGELFFGEGSRLTVL.

The V and J genes are TRBV25-1 and TRBJ2-4; D is unclear. V was pared by 5 bases and J by 2 bases, with 16 bases between. CDR1 MGHDK and CDR2 SYGVNS come from the germline V gene. There are 16 residues in the CDR3. CDR3 residues: CASSYILVRTKNIQYF. The DNA of the CDR3 is TGTGCCAGCAGTTACATACTGGTGAGGACCAAAAACATTCAGTACTTC. The full variable domain, with the rest looked up from reference TRBV25-1 and TRBJ2-4, is EADIYQTPRYLVIGTGKKITLECSQTMGHDKMYWYQQDPGMELHLIHYSYGVNSTEKGDLSSESTVSRIRTEHFPLTLESARPSHTSQYLCASSYILVRTKNIQYFGAGTRLSVL.

This clone was seen a handful of times. This chain connects TRBV28 to TRBJ1-2; D gene uncertain. The CDR3 is 14 amino acids. CDR1 and CDR2 from the germline V gene are MDHEN and SYDVKM. V lost 4 bases to trimming and J lost 3 bases, with 12 bases between them. CDR3 nucleotide sequence: TGTGCCAGCAGTTCGGCAGGATTAGACTATGGCTACACCTTC. It codes for CASSSAGLDYGYTF.

This clone has just a few counts. The CDR3 region has the DNA TGTGCCAGCAGCACGACAGGGGGAAGGGGTTATGGCTACACCTTC. This encodes CASSTTGGRGYGYTF. The chain employs TRBV6-6 and TRBJ1-2; 9 bases line up with TRBD1. This CDR3 contains 15 residues. The V segment lost 6 bases and the J segment 5 bases; nucleotides outside the gene matches: 10. Germline values: CDR1 MNHNY, CDR2 SVGAGI (reference sequence).

The V call is TRBV6-1, the J call TRBJ1-2; a possible D gene is TRBD1 (6 bases). The CDR3 has 13 amino acids. Germline V gene data show CDR1 as MNHNS and CDR2 as SASEGT. Trimming pared 4 bases from V and 6 bases from J, leaving 12 bases between. CDR3 sequence reads: CASSGQGLDGYTF. DNA for the CDR3: TGTGCCAGCAGTGGGCAGGGGTTAGATGGCTACACCTTC.

The V gene is TRBV7-2, the J gene TRBJ2-5; D gene unclear. Looked up from germline, CDR1 is SGHTA and CDR2 is FQGNSA. The V gene lost 5 bases and the J gene lost 4 bases, with 5 bases spanning the gap. The CDR3 is 11 amino acids. CDR3 residues: CASSPLETQYF. In DNA form, the CDR3 reads TGTGCCAGCAGCCCTCTAGAGACCCAGTACTTC.